This entry concerns a single T cell receptor beta chain. Produced via immunoSEQ multiplex PCR; TCRdb's table is partial and in-frame only. The sample carries 95,000 to 100,000 clones, roughly nine tenths recorded once. This record belongs to a study of T cell responses to AZD1222 COVID-19 vaccine. This CDR3 has 13 amino acids. Germline V lookup: CDR1 MNHEY, CDR2 SVGAGI. The germline V and J ends were trimmed by 7 bases and 8 bases, with 16 bases remaining between them. The source was peripheral blood, collected on day 0 of AZD1222 vaccination. This clonotype originated in an adult in good health. The genes are TRBV6-5 and TRBJ2-3; possible D gene TRBD1, 7 bases. Here the CDR3 reads CASTPLQGGTQYF. As DNA, the CDR3 is TGTGCCAGCACCCCCCTCCAGGGGGGTACGCAGTATTTT.